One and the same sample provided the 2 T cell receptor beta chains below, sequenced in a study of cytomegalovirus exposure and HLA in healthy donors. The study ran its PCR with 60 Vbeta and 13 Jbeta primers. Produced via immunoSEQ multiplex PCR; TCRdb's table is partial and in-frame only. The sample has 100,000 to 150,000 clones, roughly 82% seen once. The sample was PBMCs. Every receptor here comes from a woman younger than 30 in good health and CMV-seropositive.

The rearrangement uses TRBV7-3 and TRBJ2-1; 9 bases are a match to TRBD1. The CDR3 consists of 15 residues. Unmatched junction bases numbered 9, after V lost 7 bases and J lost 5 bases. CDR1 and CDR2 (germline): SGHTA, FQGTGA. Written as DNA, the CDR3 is TGTGCCAGCAATCTAATGACAGGGGGTGACAATGAGCAGTTCTTC. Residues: CASNLMTGGDNEQFF.

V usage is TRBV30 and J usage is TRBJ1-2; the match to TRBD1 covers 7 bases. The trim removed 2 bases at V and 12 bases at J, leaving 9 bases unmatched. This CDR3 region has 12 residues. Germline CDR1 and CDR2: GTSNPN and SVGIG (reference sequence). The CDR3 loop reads CAWSPRTGSNTF. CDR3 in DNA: TGTGCCTGGAGTCCGCGGACAGGTTCTAACACCTTC. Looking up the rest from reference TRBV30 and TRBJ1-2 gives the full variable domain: SQTIHQWPATLVQPVGSPLSLECTVEGTSNPNLYWYRQAAGRGLQLLFYSVGIGQISSEVPQNLSASRPQDRQFILSSKKLLLSDSGFYLCAWSPRTGSNTFGSGTRLTVV.